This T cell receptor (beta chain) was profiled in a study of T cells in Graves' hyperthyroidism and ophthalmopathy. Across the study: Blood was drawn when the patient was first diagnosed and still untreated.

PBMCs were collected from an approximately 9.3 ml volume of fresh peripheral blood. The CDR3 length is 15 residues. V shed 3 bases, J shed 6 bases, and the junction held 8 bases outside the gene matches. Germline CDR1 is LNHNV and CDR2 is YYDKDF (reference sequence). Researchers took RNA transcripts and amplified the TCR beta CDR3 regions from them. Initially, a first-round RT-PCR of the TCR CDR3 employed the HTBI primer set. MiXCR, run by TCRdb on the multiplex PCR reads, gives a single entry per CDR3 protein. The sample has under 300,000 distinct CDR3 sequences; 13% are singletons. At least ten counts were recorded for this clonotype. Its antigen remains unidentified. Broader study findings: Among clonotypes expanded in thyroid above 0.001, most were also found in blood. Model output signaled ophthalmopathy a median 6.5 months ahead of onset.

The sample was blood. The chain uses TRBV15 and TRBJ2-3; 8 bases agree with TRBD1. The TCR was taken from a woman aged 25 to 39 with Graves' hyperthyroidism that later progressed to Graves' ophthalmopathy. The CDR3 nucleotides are TGTGCCACCAGCAGCAAGACAGGGGTTAGGGATACGCAGTATTTT. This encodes CATSSKTGVRDTQYF.